This T cell receptor (beta chain) was documented in a study of shared clonotypes between healthy human individuals. Here immunoSEQ multiplex PCR was the method, and the copy in TCRdb shows in-frame clones only, minus some. The data contain about 2.1 million clones, approximately 92% of them singletons. CD8 cells classed as naive were CD45RO-negative and positively selected for CCR7, excluding terminally differentiated effector memory CD45RA+ cells. The material sequenced was naive CD8+ T cells from PBMCs. The receptor's source is a man in his late teens or twenties in good health. Some clones in this sample may be carry-over from other donors' samples.

CDR3 DNA: TGCGCCAGCAGTGTTGGGGGTAGCGAGCAGTACTTC. Translated, it gives CASSVGGSEQYF. The gene calls are TRBV10-1 and TRBJ2-7, with D perhaps being TRBD1 or TRBD2 (5 bases each). CDR1 and CDR2 (germline): WNHNN, SYGVQD (reference sequence). The CDR3 is 12 amino acids. V lost 4 bases and J lost 6, with 10 bases in between.